Listed below are T cell receptor beta chains from one sample, sequenced in a study of radiotherapy plus CTLA-4 blockade in lung cancer. Using immunoSEQ multiplex PCR, the repertoire was profiled, and TCRdb retains in-frame clones only, with some absent. The data contain about 45,000 clones, roughly 76% of them singletons. The source was peripheral blood, collected from a patient treated with radiotherapy plus ipilimumab. These receptors were collected from a human donor with non-small cell lung cancer who had a complete response to radiotherapy plus ipilimumab. CDR3s include the opening cysteine and the closing phenylalanine or tryptophan. A D gene is named only where the DNA matches it firmly.

d_call	v_call	j_call	cdr3_length	cdr3_aa
.	TRBV10-3	TRBJ2-5	15	CAISSMGQREETQYF
.	TRBV28	TRBJ1-2	12	CASSSNGYGYTF
TRBD1	TRBV6-5	TRBJ2-7	15	CASSTGGQGVNEQYF
.	TRBV2	TRBJ1-1	14	CASRPGNQNTEAFF
.	TRBV4-3	TRBJ2-2	18	CASSRPPSGTLASEELFF
.	TRBV9	TRBJ2-7	16	CASSVTAGTTSNEQYF
.	TRBV6-1	TRBJ2-3	12	CASSENSDTQYF
.	TRBV5-6	TRBJ2-1	12	CASSLLDYEQFF
.	TRBV7-2	TRBJ1-2	15	CASSPGLRGNYGYTF
TRBD1	TRBV5-1	TRBJ2-1	15	CASSLDGTAYNEQFF
TRBD1	TRBV6-5	TRBJ1-1	15	CASTSGQGRNTEAFF
.	TRBV4-3	TRBJ2-5	14	CASSQVGGIETQYF
.	TRBV6-6	TRBJ2-7	14	CASSYSPEGYEQYF
TRBD1	TRBV29-1	TRBJ1-2	14	CSVPGQGLHYGYTF
TRBD1	TRBV10-3	TRBJ1-1	14	CAIREGQGDTEAFF
TRBD1	TRBV7-2	TRBJ1-2	14	CASTRDRENYGYTF
.	TRBV19	TRBJ1-5	15	CASSMVHYSNQPQHF
.	TRBV11-2	TRBJ2-6	16	CASSLVGGSGANVLTF
.	TRBV28	TRBJ2-7	13	CASQTGFSYEQYF
TRBD2	TRBV5-4	TRBJ2-2	18	CASSDGTSGGANTGELFF
.	TRBV2	TRBJ2-1	13	CASVGGAYNEQFF
TRBD1	TRBV19	TRBJ1-5	15	CASSMTGGRNQPQHF
TRBD2	TRBV7-7	TRBJ2-5	14	CASSTSGGPETQYF
TRBD2	TRBV2	TRBJ2-1	16	CASRELAGVLYNEQFF
TRBD1	TRBV13	TRBJ1-1	16	CASSQGQVLMNTEAFF
.	TRBV6-1	TRBJ2-7	11	CASSRAYEQYF
TRBD1	TRBV6-5	TRBJ1-2	13	CASRPGQGAGYTF
.	TRBV9	TRBJ2-5	16	CASSVGPGGWGETQYF
.	TRBV7-2	TRBJ2-7	14	CASSLERLSYEQYF
.	TRBV2	TRBJ1-4	14	CASSSQGPNEKLFF
.	TRBV2	TRBJ1-6	13	CASSRDYNSPLHF
.	TRBV2	TRBJ1-3	12	CASAGLGNTIYF
TRBD2	TRBV5-8	TRBJ2-5	15	CASSEGGTRLETQYF
TRBD2	TRBV28	TRBJ2-1	16	CASSWVAGVGDNEQFF
TRBD1	TRBV7-9	TRBJ2-3	18	CASRDRGLDRGVSDTQYF
.	TRBV27	TRBJ2-4	14	CASRSYSAKNIQYF
.	TRBV25-1	TRBJ1-5	13	CASSEGRGLPQHF